This T cell receptor beta chain was retrieved from a study of cytomegalovirus exposure and HLA in healthy donors. Generated by immunoSEQ multiplex PCR, the TCRdb table keeps only in-frame clones and is missing some. The table has 150,000 to 200,000 clones, more than 80% seen once. The receptor comes from a woman younger than 30 in good health and CMV-seropositive. The sample taken for sequencing was PBMCs.

This CDR3 is CASGQYSNQPQHF. The DNA for the CDR3 is TGTGCCAGCGGACAGTATAGCAATCAGCCCCAGCATTTT. The gene calls are TRBV28 and TRBJ1-5; possible D gene TRBD1, 6 bases. This CDR3 contains 13 residues. The germline gives CDR1 MDHEN, CDR2 SYDVKM. V lost 8 bases to trimming and J lost 0 bases, with 8 bases between them. Combining the CDR3 with reference TRBV28 and TRBJ1-5 gives the whole variable domain DVKVTQSSRYLVKRTGEKVFLECVQDMDHENMFWYRQDPGLGLRLIYFSYDVKMKEKGDIPEGYSVSREKKERFSLILESASTNQTSMYLCASGQYSNQPQHFGDGTRLSIL.